This TCR beta chain was identified during a study of blood T cell repertoires in COVID-19. The protocol was immunoSEQ multiplex PCR, while the TCRdb copy is restricted to in-frame clones and leaves out a portion. This table has about 200,000 clones, about 91% appearing once. The V and J ends lost 5 bases and 6 bases respectively, with 11 bases between them. Per the germline V gene, CDR1 is SQVTM and CDR2 is ANQGSEA. This CDR3 has 12 amino acids. This chain connects TRBV29-1 to TRBJ1-5; possibly TRBD1 for D (6 bases). Sequenced sample: peripheral blood. This clonotype originated in a woman between 40 and 50 years old with acute or convalescent COVID-19. The CDR3 loop is CSVTGHGQPQHF. CDR3 coding DNA: TGCAGCGTTACAGGGCATGGTCAGCCCCAGCATTTT.